This TCR beta chain came from a study of spatial heterogeneity in lung cancer. Study-wide context: Consistent detection of more beta-chain than alpha-chain sequences was observed. There were, on average, more than eight raw-read appearances for each unique TCR and UMI combination.

This clonotype was detected only a few times. The time point is: sample taken at primary tumor resection. No cell sorting; template was whole RNA from tumor, lung tissue or PBMC. In the library, each TCR cDNA molecule bore its own unique molecular identifier. TCRdb called the 5' RACE reads again in MiXCR, with one record for every CDR3 protein. The data show roughly 39,000 distinct CDR3 sequences, 6.8% seen once. The TCR originated in a female donor with early-stage non-small cell lung cancer. This specimen consisted of PBMCs, obtained at surgery.

This CDR3 reads CASTPVSYEQYF. CDR3 nucleotides: TGTGCCAGCACTCCGGTTTCCTACGAGCAGTACTTC. The rearrangement uses TRBV12-3 or TRBV12-4 and TRBJ2-7; D gene ambiguous. The CDR3 spans 12 residues. Trimming shortened V by 7 bases and J by 1 base, and 8 bases separated the two germline ends.